The present entry profiles one T cell receptor (beta chain) with its context. Primers included in the PCR were 60 Vbeta and 13 Jbeta primers. Assay: immunoSEQ multiplex PCR; the TCRdb copy retains only in-frame clones and omits some. Here the sample spans approximately 150,000 clones, about two thirds being singletons. The sample originates from a study of cytomegalovirus exposure and HLA in healthy donors. The germline CDR1 and CDR2 sequences are LNHDA and SQIVND (reference sequence). This CDR3 has 14 amino acids. J was trimmed by 4 bases and V by 8 bases; bases with no gene match: 4. Sequenced: PBMCs. The chain carries TRBV19 and TRBJ2-2, with 10 bases lining up with TRBD2. This sequence was found in a man aged 30-40 years in good health and CMV-seropositive. CDR3 sequence reads: CASRAGGGTGELFF. For the CDR3, the DNA is TGTGCCAGTCGAGCGGGGGGGGGCACCGGGGAGCTGTTTTTT.